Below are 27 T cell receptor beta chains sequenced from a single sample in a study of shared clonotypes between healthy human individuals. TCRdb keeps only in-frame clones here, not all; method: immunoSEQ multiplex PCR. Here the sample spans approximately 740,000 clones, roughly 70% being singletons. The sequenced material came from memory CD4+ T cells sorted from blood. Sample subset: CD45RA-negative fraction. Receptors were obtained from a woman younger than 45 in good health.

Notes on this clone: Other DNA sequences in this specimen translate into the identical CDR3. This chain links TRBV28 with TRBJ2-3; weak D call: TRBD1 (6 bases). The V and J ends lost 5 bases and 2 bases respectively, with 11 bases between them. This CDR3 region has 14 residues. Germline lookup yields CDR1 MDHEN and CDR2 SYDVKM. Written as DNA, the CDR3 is TGTGCCAGCAGTCCGGGACAAGCCACAGATACGCAGTATTTT. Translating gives CASSPGQATDTQYF.

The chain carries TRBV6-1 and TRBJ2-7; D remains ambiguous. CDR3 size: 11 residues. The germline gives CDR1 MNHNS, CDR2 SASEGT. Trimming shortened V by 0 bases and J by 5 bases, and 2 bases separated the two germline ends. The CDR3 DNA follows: TGTGCCAGCAGTGAAGCTAACGAGCAGTACTTC. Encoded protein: CASSEANEQYF.

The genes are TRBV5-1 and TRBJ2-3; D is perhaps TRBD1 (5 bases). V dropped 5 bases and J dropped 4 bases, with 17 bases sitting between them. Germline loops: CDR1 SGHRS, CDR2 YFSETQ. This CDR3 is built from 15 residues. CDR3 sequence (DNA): TGCGCCAGCAGAGAAGGGGTTACTGGGGCAGATACGCAGTATTTT. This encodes CASREGVTGADTQYF.

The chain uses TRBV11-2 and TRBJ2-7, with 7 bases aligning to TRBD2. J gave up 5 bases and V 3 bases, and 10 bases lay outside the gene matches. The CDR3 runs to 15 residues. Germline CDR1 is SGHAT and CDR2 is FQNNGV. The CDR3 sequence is CASSFLAGDWDEQYF. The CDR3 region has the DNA TGTGCCAGCAGCTTTCTGGCGGGGGACTGGGACGAGCAGTACTTC.

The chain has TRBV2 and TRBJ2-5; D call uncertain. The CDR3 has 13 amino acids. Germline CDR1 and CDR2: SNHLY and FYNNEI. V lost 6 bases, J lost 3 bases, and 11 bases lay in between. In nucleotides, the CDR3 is TGTGCCAGCAGAAACAGTTTCGAAGAGACCCAGTACTTC. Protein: CASRNSFEETQYF.

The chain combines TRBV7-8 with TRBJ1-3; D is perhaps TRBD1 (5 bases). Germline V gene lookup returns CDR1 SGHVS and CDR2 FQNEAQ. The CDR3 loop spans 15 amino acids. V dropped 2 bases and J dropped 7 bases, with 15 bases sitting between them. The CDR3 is CASSLLWGERNTIYF. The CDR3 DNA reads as TGTGCCAGCAGCTTACTTTGGGGCGAAAGGAACACCATATATTTT. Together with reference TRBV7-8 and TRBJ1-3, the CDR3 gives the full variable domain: GAGVSQSPRYKVAKRGQDVALRCDPISGHVSLFWYQQALGQGPEFLTYFQNEAQLDKSGLPSDRFFAERPEGSVSTLKIQRTQQEDSAVYLCASSLLWGERNTIYFGEGSWLTVV.

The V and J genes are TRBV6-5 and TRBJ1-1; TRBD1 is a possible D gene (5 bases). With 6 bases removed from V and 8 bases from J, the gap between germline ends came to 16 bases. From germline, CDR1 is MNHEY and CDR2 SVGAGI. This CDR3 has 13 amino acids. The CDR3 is CASSRGPGREAFF. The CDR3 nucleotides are TGTGCCAGCAGCCGAGGACCGGGGCGCGAAGCTTTCTTT.

The CDR3: CASSEGGTPYEQYF. The CDR3 nucleotides read TGTGCCAGCAGCGAAGGGGGGACCCCCTACGAGCAGTACTTC. The rearrangement uses TRBV11-2 and TRBJ2-7; perhaps D is TRBD1 or TRBD2 (6 bases each). Trimming stripped 5 bases from V and 2 bases from J, with 13 bases between. This CDR3 comprises 14 residues. CDR1 and CDR2 from the germline V gene are SGHAT and FQNNGV. Full variable domain (missing parts from reference TRBV11-2 and TRBJ2-7): EAGVAQSPRYKIIEKRQSVAFWCNPISGHATLYWYQQILGQGPKLLIQFQNNGVVDDSQLPKDRFSAERLKGVDSTLKIQPAKLEDSAVYLCASSEGGTPYEQYFGPGTRLTVT.

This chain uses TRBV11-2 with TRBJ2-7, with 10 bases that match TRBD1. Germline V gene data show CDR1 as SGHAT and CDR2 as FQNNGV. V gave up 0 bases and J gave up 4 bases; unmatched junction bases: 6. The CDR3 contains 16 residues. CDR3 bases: TGTGCCAGCAGCTTAGATCTGGACAGGGGGGTGTACGAGCAGTACTTC. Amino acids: CASSLDLDRGVYEQYF. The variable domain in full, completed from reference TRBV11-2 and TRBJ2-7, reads EAGVAQSPRYKIIEKRQSVAFWCNPISGHATLYWYQQILGQGPKLLIQFQNNGVVDDSQLPKDRFSAERLKGVDSTLKIQPAKLEDSAVYLCASSLDLDRGVYEQYFGPGTRLTVT.

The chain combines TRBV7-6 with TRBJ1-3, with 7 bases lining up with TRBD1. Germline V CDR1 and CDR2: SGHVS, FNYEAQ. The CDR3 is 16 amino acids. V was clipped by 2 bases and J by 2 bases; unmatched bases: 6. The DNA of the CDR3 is TGTGCCAGCAGCTTAAGTCACAGGGGTCCTGGAAACACCATATATTTT. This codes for CASSLSHRGPGNTIYF. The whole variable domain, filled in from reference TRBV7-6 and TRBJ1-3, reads GAGVSQSPRYKVTKRGQDVALRCDPISGHVSLYWYRQALGQGPEFLTYFNYEAQQDKSGLPNDRFSAERPEGSISTLTIQRTEQRDSAMYRCASSLSHRGPGNTIYFGEGSWLTVV.

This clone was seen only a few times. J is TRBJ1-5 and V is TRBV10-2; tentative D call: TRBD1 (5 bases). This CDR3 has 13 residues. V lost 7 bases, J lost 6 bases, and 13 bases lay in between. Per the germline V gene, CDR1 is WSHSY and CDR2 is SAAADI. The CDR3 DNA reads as TGCGCCAGCACCCGGGACGGTCGTCAGCCCCAGCATTTT. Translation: CASTRDGRQPQHF.

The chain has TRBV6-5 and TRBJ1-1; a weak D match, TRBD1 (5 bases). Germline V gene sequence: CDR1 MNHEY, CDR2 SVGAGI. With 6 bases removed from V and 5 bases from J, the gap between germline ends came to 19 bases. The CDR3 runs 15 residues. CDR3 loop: CASRRDFRPETEAFF. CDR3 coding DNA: TGTGCCAGCAGACGGGACTTCCGACCGGAGACTGAAGCTTTCTTT.

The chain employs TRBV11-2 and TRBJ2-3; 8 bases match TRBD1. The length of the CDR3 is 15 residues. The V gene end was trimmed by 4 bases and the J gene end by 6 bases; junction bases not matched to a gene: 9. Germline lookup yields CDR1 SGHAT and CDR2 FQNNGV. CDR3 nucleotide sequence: TGTGCCAGCAGCTCCGTCAGGGGGCCGTTGGATACGCAGTATTTT. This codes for CASSSVRGPLDTQYF. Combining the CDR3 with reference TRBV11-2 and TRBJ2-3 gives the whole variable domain EAGVAQSPRYKIIEKRQSVAFWCNPISGHATLYWYQQILGQGPKLLIQFQNNGVVDDSQLPKDRFSAERLKGVDSTLKIQPAKLEDSAVYLCASSSVRGPLDTQYFGPGTRLTVL.

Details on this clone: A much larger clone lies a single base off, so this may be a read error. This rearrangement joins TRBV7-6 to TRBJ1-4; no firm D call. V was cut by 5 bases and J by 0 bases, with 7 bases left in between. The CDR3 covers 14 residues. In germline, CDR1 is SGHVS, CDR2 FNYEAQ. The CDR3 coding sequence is TGTGCCAGCAGCCCGGGTGCAACTAATGAAAAACTGTTTTTT. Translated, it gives CASSPGATNEKLFF.

DNA of the CDR3: TGTGTCTTGCCAACGGAGGGGACAGGGGATTTTCAGCCCCAGCATTTT. Translating gives CVLPTEGTGDFQPQHF. The chain is built from TRBV7-5 and TRBJ1-5; TRBD1 is the table's D call and was not checked against the DNA. TRBV7-5 constitutes a pseudogene. This CDR3 contains 16 residues.

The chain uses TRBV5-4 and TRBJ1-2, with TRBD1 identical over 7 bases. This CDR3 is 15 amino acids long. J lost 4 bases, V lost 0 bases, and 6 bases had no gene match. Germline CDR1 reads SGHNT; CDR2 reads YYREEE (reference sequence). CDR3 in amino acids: CASSLAAGQSYGYTF. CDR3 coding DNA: TGTGCCAGCAGCTTGGCGGCGGGACAGTCCTATGGCTACACCTTC. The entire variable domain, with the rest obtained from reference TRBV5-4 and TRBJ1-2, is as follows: ETGVTQSPTHLIKTRGQQVTLRCSSQSGHNTVSWYQQALGQGPQFIFQYYREEENGRGNFPPRFSGLQFPNYSSELNVNALELDDSALYLCASSLAAGQSYGYTFGSGTRLTVV.

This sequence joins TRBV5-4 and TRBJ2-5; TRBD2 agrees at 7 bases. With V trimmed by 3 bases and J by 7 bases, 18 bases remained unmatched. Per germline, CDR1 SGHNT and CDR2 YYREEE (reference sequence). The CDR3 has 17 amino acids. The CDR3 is CASSWGGGGTRLGTQYF. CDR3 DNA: TGTGCCAGCAGCTGGGGGGGTGGAGGGACCCGATTAGGGACCCAGTACTTC.

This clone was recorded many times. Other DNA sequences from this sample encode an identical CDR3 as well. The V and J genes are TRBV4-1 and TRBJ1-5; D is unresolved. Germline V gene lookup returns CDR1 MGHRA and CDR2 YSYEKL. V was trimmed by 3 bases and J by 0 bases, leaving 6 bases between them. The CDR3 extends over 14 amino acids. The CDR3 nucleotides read TGCGCCAGCAGCCAGGACCCTAGCAATCAGCCCCAGCATTTT. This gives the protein CASSQDPSNQPQHF.

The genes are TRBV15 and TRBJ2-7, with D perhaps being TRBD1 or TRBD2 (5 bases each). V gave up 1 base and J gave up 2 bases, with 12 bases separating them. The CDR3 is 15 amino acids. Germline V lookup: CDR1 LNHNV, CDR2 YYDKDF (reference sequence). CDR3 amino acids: CATSRGGRDAYEQYF. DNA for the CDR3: TGTGCCACCAGCAGAGGTGGCAGGGACGCCTACGAGCAGTACTTC. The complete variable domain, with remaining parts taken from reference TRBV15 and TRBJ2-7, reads DAMVIQNPRYQVTQFGKPVTLSCSQTLNHNVMYWYQQKSSQAPKLLFHYYDKDFNNEADTPDNFQSRRPNTSFCFLDIRSPGLGDTAMYLCATSRGGRDAYEQYFGPGTRLTVT.

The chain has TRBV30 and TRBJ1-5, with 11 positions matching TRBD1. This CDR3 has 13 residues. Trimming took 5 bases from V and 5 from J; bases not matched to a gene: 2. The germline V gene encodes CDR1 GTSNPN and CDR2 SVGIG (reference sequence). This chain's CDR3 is CAWGQGAHQPQHF. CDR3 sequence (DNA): TGTGCCTGGGGACAGGGGGCTCATCAGCCCCAGCATTTT.

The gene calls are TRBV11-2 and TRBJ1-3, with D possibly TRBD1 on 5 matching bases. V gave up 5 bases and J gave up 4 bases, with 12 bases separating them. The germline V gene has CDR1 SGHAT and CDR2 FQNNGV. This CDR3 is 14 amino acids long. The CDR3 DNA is TGTGCCAGCAGCCCCCCCAGGGTCGGAAACACCATATATTTT. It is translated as CASSPPRVGNTIYF.

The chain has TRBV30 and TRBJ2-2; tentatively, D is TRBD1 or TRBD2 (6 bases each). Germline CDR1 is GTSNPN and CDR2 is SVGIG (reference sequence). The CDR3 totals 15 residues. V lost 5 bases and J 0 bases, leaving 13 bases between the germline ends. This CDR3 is CAWDLGGPNTGELFF. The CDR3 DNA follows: TGTGCCTGGGACTTGGGGGGCCCGAACACCGGGGAGCTGTTTTTT.

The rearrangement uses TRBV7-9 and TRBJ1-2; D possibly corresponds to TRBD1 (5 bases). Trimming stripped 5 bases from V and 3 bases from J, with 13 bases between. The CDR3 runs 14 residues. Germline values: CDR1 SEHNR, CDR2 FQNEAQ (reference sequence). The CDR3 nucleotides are TGTGCCAGCAGCACCATCCAGGGATACTATGGCTACACCTTC. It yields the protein CASSTIQGYYGYTF.

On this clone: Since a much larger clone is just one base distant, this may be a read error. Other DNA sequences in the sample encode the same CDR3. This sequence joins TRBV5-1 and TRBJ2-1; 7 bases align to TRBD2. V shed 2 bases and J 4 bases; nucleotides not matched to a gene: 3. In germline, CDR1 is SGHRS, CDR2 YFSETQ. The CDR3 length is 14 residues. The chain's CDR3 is CASSLAGSYNEQFF. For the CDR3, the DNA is TGCGCCAGCAGCTTAGCGGGGTCTTACAATGAGCAGTTCTTC.

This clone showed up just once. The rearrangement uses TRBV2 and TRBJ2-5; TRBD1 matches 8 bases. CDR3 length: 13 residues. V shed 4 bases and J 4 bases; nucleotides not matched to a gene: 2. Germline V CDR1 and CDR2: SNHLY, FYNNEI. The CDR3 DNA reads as TGTGCCAGCAGTGGGGGGACAGGAGAGACCCAGTACTTC. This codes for CASSGGTGETQYF.

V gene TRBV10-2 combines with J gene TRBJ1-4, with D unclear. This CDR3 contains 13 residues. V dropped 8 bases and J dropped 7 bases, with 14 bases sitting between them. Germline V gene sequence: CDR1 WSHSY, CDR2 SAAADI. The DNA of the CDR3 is TGCGCCAGCGAAGGGTATGGGAGTGAAAAACTGTTTTTT. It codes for CASEGYGSEKLFF.

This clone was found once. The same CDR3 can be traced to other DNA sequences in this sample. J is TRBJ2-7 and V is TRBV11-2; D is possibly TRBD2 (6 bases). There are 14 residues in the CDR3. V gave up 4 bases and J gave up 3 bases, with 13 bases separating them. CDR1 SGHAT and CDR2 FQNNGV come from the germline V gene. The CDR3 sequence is CASSSSSGGYEQYF. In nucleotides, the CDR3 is TGTGCCAGCAGCTCCTCGTCCGGGGGCTACGAGCAGTACTTC. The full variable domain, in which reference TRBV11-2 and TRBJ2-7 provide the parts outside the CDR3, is EAGVAQSPRYKIIEKRQSVAFWCNPISGHATLYWYQQILGQGPKLLIQFQNNGVVDDSQLPKDRFSAERLKGVDSTLKIQPAKLEDSAVYLCASSSSSGGYEQYFGPGTRLTVT.